This TCR beta chain was profiled in a study of T cell responses to AZD1222 COVID-19 vaccine. Study conclusions and caveats: Just a handful of people given AZD1222 tested seropositive at baseline. An increase in Spike-specific TCR breadth and depth was observed after two AZD1222 doses.

Clones were read by immunoSEQ multiplex PCR, and TCRdb kept only the in-frame ones, dropping some. The table includes tens of thousands of clones, around nine tenths detected once. Germline V lookup: CDR1 SNHLY, CDR2 FYNNEI. V was trimmed by 2 bases and J by 4 bases, leaving 8 bases between them. This CDR3 is built from 13 residues. About this clone: The antigen remains undetermined.

This sequence originates from an adult in good health. This chain connects TRBV2 to TRBJ1-2; D not certain. The sequencing used peripheral blood, collected on day 0 of AZD1222 vaccination. Here the CDR3 DNA reads TGTGCCAGCAGTGAAAGGGCAGGCTATGGCTACACCTTC. Its protein is CASSERAGYGYTF.